Below, 18 T cell receptor beta chains from the same sample are listed, as sequenced in a study of blood T cell repertoires in COVID-19. Profiling relied on immunoSEQ multiplex PCR, and the TCRdb table lists in-frame clones only, not all of them. The sample holds about 55,000 clones; around 83% are singletons and the top ten take about 1.8%. Input material: peripheral blood. These receptors originate from a woman in her sixties with acute or convalescent COVID-19.

The V call is TRBV18, the J call TRBJ2-7; 13 bases are a match to TRBD2. The CDR3 loop spans 15 amino acids. Germline CDR1 reads KGHSH; CDR2 reads LQKENI. J gave up 7 bases and V 8 bases, and 11 bases lay outside the gene matches. The CDR3 nucleotides read TGTGCCAGCGGGGGCGGACTAGCGGGAGTTGGGGAGCAGTACTTC. Translated: CASGGGLAGVGEQYF.

This clone was seen more than once but under ten times. The chain joins TRBV27 to TRBJ1-5, with D perhaps matching TRBD1 (6 bases). The CDR3 is 15 amino acids. V was clipped by 8 bases and J by 4 bases, with 18 bases between them. CDR1 is MNHEY, CDR2 SMNVEV, per germline (reference sequence). CDR3 bases: TGTGCCAGCGGGGGGGGCAGCTTAAGAAATCAGCCCCAGCATTTT. Translating it yields CASGGGSLRNQPQHF.

V usage is TRBV19 and J usage is TRBJ1-2, with 8 bases matching TRBD1. V shed 1 base, J shed 2 bases, and the junction held 3 bases outside the gene matches. This CDR3 has 15 amino acids. CDR1 is LNHDA and CDR2 is SQIVND in the germline V gene (reference sequence). The CDR3 bases are TGTGCCAGTAGTATAGCAGGGGGCGCGAACTATGGCTACACCTTC. Protein sequence: CASSIAGGANYGYTF.

The rearrangement uses TRBV5-1 and TRBJ2-7; maybe TRBD2 (6 bases). Trimming removed 3 bases from V and 7 bases from J, with 17 bases in between. This CDR3 comprises 14 residues. CDR1 is SGHRS and CDR2 is YFSETQ in the germline V gene. CDR3 amino acids: CASSSGTPLMEQYF. CDR3 DNA: TGCGCCAGCAGCTCCGGGACTCCGCTCATGGAGCAGTACTTC.

The chain employs TRBV5-1 and TRBJ1-1; TRBD1 aligns across 7 bases. Trimming cost V 4 bases and J 4 bases; bases outside gene matches: 10. This CDR3 spans 15 amino acids. Germline lookup yields CDR1 SGHRS and CDR2 YFSETQ. The CDR3, as DNA: TGCGCCAGCAGCCCCAACACAGGGGCGGGCACTGAAGCTTTCTTT. Translation: CASSPNTGAGTEAFF.

The rearrangement links TRBV7-9 to TRBJ1-1, with 7 bases fitting TRBD1. Germline V CDR1 and CDR2: SEHNR, FQNEAQ (reference sequence). This CDR3 is built from 13 residues. V shed 5 bases and J 7 bases; nucleotides not matched to a gene: 7. The DNA of the CDR3 is TGTGCCAGCAGCCTCACAGGGGTCGGTGAAGCTTTCTTT. Its translation: CASSLTGVGEAFF.

The chain uses TRBV5-4 and TRBJ2-5; 7 bases agree with TRBD2. The CDR3 loop spans 18 amino acids. The V and J ends lost 4 bases and 5 bases, in that order; junction bases with no gene match: 20. Germline V CDR1 and CDR2: SGHNT, YYREEE (reference sequence). CDR3 sequence: CASSRVPLSGDYGETQYF. The CDR3 DNA is TGTGCCAGCAGCCGGGTACCGCTAAGCGGGGACTATGGGGAGACCCAGTACTTC.

This chain uses TRBV7-9 with TRBJ1-5; D not certain. Germline V gene lookup returns CDR1 SEHNR and CDR2 FQNEAQ (reference sequence). CDR3 size: 12 residues. V shed 3 bases and J shed 5 bases, with 5 bases lying between them. For the CDR3, the DNA is TGTGCCAGCAGCTTTCGGGATCAGCCCCAGCATTTT. Its protein is CASSFRDQPQHF.

This clone was counted only a few times. The J gene is TRBJ2-1, the V gene TRBV7-2, with D possibly being TRBD2 (5 bases). Trimming pared 5 bases from V and 10 bases from J, leaving 12 bases between. Per the germline V gene, CDR1 is SGHTA and CDR2 is FQGNSA. The CDR3 runs to 12 residues. CDR3 amino acids: CASSLRTGEQFF. The CDR3 nucleotides read TGTGCCAGCAGCCTACGGACGGGGGAGCAGTTCTTC.

This chain uses TRBV14 with TRBJ2-1; 7 bases are a match to TRBD2. J lost 5 bases, V lost 2 bases, and 9 bases had no gene match. CDR3 length: 16 amino acids. Germline loops: CDR1 SGHDN, CDR2 FVKESK. For the CDR3, the DNA is TGTGCCAGCAGCCAATTCCCGGGACTAACTAACAATGAGCAGTTCTTC. Translating gives CASSQFPGLTNNEQFF.

The V and J genes are TRBV25-1 and TRBJ2-7; TRBD1 matches 7 bases. This CDR3 is built from 12 residues. The germline gives CDR1 MGHDK, CDR2 SYGVNS. The junction had 4 bases not matched to a gene; V was cut back by 6 bases and J by 5 bases. CDR3 DNA sequence: TGTGCCAGCAGACGAACAGGGGACGAGCAGTACTTC. Residues: CASRRTGDEQYF.

The chain employs TRBV6-5 and TRBJ1-5; D gene ambiguous. Between the trimmed V and J ends, which lost 5 bases and 2 bases, there was a span of 13 bases. The CDR3 sequence is 15 residues long. Per germline, CDR1 MNHEY and CDR2 SVGAGI. The CDR3 DNA reads as TGTGCCAGCAGTCCCCAGGCTACGCGCAATCAGCCCCAGCATTTT. It is translated as CASSPQATRNQPQHF.

The chain couples TRBV27 to TRBJ2-1, with D perhaps matching TRBD2 (6 bases). The V and J ends lost 3 bases and 5 bases respectively, with 14 bases between them. Germline V CDR1 and CDR2: MNHEY, SMNVEV (reference sequence). This CDR3 has 15 residues. As DNA, the CDR3 is TGTGCCAGCAGTTTCCGGGGGATAGCCAACAATGAGCAGTTCTTC. As protein: CASSFRGIANNEQFF.

This chain joins TRBV5-1 and TRBJ2-3; D remains ambiguous. This CDR3 is built from 14 residues. The germline V and J ends were trimmed by 4 bases and 5 bases, with 14 bases remaining between them. Germline CDR1 SGHRS, CDR2 YFSETQ. CDR3 amino acids: CASSQNPRGDTQYF. In DNA form, the CDR3 reads TGCGCCAGCAGCCAGAACCCGAGAGGAGATACGCAGTATTTT.

The chain is built from TRBV19 and TRBJ1-6; TRBD1 might be the D (5 bases). This CDR3 region has 17 residues. V was pared by 1 base and J by 7 bases, with 17 bases between. Germline CDR1 is LNHDA and CDR2 is SQIVND (reference sequence). CDR3 bases: TGTGCCAGTAGTATAGTTTCTCGTCAGGGCCGGAATTCACCCCTCCACTTT. Translating it yields CASSIVSRQGRNSPLHF.

The sample holds a few counts of this clone. The rearrangement links TRBV12-5 to TRBJ1-1; 7 bases fit TRBD1. With V trimmed by 1 base and J by 6 bases, 2 bases remained unmatched. The germline gives CDR1 LGHNT, CDR2 FRNRAP. CDR3 length equals 13 residues. For the CDR3, the DNA is TGTGCTAGTGGTTTGGACAGGGGTGCTGAAGCTTTCTTT. Protein: CASGLDRGAEAFF.

V and J are TRBV28 and TRBJ2-3; 7 nucleotides align to TRBD1. The germline V gene has CDR1 MDHEN and CDR2 SYDVKM. The CDR3 spans 16 residues. V shed 2 bases, J shed 5 bases, and the junction held 10 bases outside the gene matches. The CDR3 DNA reads as TGTGCCAGCAGTTTAAAGACAGGGTACTTTTTAGATACGCAGTATTTT. It specifies CASSLKTGYFLDTQYF.

This clone occurred a few times. The V and J genes are TRBV7-9 and TRBJ1-1, with 8 nucleotides matching TRBD1. V lost 5 bases to trimming and J lost 4 bases; unmatched junction nucleotides: 6. Germline V gives CDR1 SEHNR, CDR2 FQNEAQ (reference sequence). This CDR3 is 14 amino acids long. The CDR3 sequence is CASSLDRVRTEAFF. As DNA, the CDR3 is TGTGCCAGCAGCCTGGACAGGGTTCGCACTGAAGCTTTCTTT.